This TCR beta chain was profiled in a study of cytomegalovirus exposure and HLA in healthy donors. The overall study: Counted in an early data release were approximately 80 million unique TCRs from HLA-typed donors. Study results and caveats: The number of N-insertions in an Asian-associated ancestry cluster was reportedly below the roughly 670-donor mean in a later analysis. A likely sequencing artifact accounted for one observed cluster of highly shared sequence variants.

Primers for the PCR totalled 60 Vbeta and 13 Jbeta. Only in-frame clones appear in the TCRdb table, and some are missing; sequencing was by immunoSEQ multiplex PCR. The table shows about 170,000 clones, with over 60% occurring only once. For this clone: Antigen: not known.

This TCR came from a girl aged 10 to 17 in good health and CMV-seronegative. The sequenced sample consisted of PBMCs.

This CDR3 is CASSLGQDSSYEQYF. Written as DNA, the CDR3 is TGCGCCAGCAGCCTTGGACAGGACAGTTCCTACGAGCAGTACTTC. This chain joins TRBV5-1 and TRBJ2-7, with 7 bases lining up with TRBD1. The CDR3 runs to 15 residues. V gave up 4 bases and J gave up 1 base; unmatched junction bases: 8. Germline assignment: CDR1 SGHRS and CDR2 YFSETQ.